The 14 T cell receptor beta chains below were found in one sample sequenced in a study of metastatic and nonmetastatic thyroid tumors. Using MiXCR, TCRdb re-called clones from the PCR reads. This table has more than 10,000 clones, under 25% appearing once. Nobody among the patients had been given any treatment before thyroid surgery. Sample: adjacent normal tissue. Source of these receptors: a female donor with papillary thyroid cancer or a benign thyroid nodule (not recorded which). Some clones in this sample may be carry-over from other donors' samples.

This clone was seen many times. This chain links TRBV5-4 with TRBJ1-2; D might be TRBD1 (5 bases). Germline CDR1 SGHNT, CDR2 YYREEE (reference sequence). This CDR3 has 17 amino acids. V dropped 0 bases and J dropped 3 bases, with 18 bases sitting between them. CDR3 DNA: TGTGCCAGCAGCTTGGAGCCAGGGCGAGTAGGTGACTATGGCTACACCTTC. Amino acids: CASSLEPGRVGDYGYTF.

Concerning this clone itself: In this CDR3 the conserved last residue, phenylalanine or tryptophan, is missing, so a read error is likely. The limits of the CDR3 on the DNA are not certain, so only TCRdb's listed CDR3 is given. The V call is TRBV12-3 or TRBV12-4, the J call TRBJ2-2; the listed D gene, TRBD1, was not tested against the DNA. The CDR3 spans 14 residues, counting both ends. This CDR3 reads CASSDRGRVGELCC.

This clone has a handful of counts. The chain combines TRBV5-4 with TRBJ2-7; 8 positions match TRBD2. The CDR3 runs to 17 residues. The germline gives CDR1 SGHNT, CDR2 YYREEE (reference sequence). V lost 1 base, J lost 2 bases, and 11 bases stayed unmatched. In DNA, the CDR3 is TGTGCCAGCAGCTTGTCCTTTAGCGGGGCGGGGACCTACGAGCAGTACTTC. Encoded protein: CASSLSFSGAGTYEQYF.

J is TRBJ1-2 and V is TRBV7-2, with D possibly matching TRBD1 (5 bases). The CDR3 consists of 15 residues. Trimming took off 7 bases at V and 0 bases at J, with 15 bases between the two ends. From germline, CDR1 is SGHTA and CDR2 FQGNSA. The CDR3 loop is CASTLGQGPNYGYTF. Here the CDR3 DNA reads TGTGCCAGCACCCTGGGGCAGGGACCTAACTATGGCTACACCTTC.

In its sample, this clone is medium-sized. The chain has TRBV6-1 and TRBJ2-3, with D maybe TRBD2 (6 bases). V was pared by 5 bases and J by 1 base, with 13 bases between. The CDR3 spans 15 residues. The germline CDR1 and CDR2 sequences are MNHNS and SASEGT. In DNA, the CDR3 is TGTGCCAGCAGTTCATGGCGGGATCGCACAGATACGCAGTATTTT. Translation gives CASSSWRDRTDTQYF.

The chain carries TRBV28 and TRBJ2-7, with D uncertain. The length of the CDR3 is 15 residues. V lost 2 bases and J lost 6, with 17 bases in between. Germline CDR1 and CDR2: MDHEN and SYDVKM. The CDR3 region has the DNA TGTGCCAGCAGTTTAAGCTGGCGGCTTCGTGGCGAGCAGTACTTC. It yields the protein CASSLSWRLRGEQYF.

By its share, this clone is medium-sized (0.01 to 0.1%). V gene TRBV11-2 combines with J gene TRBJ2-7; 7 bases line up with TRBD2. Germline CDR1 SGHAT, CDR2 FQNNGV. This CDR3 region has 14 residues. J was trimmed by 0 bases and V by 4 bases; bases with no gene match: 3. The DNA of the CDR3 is TGTGCCAGCAGCTCTTTAGCGGGCTCCTACGAGCAGTACTTC. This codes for CASSSLAGSYEQYF.

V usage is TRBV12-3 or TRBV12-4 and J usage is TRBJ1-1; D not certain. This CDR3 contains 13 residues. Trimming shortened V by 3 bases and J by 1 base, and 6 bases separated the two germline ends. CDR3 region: CASSFSPNTEAFF. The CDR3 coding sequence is TGTGCCAGCAGTTTTTCCCCGAACACTGAAGCTTTCTTT.

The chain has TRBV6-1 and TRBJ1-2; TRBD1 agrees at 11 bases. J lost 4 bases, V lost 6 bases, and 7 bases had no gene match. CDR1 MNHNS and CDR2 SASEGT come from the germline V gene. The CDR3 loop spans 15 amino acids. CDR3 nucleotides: TGTGCCAGCAGGCAGGCGGGACAGGGGGTCTATGGCTACACCTTC. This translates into CASRQAGQGVYGYTF.

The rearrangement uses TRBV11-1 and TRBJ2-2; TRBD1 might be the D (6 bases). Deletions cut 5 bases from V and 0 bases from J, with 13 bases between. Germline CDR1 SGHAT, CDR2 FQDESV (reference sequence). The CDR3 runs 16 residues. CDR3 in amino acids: CASSPGQLTNTGELFF. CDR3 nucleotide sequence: TGTGCCAGCAGCCCCGGACAGTTAACGAACACCGGGGAGCTGTTTTTT.

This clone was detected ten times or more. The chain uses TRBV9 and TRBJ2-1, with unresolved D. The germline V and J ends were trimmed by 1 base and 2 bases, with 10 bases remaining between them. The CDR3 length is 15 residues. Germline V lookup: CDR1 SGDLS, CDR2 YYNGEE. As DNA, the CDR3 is TGTGCCAGCAGCGTAACTAACCCTCCCTACAATGAGCAGTTCTTC. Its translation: CASSVTNPPYNEQFF.

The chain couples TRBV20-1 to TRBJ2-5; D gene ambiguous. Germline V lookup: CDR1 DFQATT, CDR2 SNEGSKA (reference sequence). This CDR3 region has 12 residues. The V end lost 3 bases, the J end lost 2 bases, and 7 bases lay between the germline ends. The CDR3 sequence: CSARSLQETQYF. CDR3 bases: TGCAGTGCTAGGAGTCTTCAAGAGACCCAGTACTTC.

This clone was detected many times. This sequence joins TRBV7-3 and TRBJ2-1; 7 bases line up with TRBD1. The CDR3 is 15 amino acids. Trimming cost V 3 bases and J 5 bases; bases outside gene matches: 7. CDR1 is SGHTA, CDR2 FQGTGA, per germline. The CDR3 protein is CASSFRQGVNNEQFF. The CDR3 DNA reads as TGTGCCAGCAGCTTCCGGCAGGGGGTAAACAATGAGCAGTTCTTC.

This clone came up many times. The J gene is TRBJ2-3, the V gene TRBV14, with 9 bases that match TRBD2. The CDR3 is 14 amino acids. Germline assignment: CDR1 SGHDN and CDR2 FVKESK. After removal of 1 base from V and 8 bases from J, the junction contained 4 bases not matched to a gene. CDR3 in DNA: TGTGCCAGCAGCCAAGGTCAGCGGGAGGCTACGCAGTATTTT. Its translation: CASSQGQREATQYF.